Below, one T cell receptor (beta chain) is given with its context. Its specificity is not known. The source of the sample is a study of OX40 agonist ivuxolimab in advanced cancers. The data were produced by immunoSEQ multiplex PCR, yet TCRdb's version contains in-frame clones alone and is incomplete. Found here are tens of thousands of clones, 80% to 85% of them singletons; the top ten hold approximately 11%. Germline V lookup: CDR1 MNHEY, CDR2 SMNVEV (reference sequence). The CDR3 is made up of 17 amino acids. The J segment lost 3 bases and the V segment lost 5 bases, leaving 11 bases of the junction unmatched. Whole-study results and caveats: The antigen specificity of the peripheral T cells (those that were expanded) was not determined. Also present in some nonresponders was a low level of normalized T-cell clonal expansion. Expanded clones belonging to CD8+ T cells outnumbered, on average, those of CD4+.

The chain links TRBV27 to TRBJ1-5, with 9 bases identical to TRBD1. The sample consisted of CD4+ or CD8+ T cells sorted from blood, taken in a trial of the OX40 agonist ivuxolimab. This TCR came from an adult with an advanced solid tumor such as melanoma, head and neck, liver or kidney cancer. In DNA form, the CDR3 reads TGTGCCAGCAGTATCTTCGGGACAGGGTTAGTCAATCAGCCCCAGCATTTT. It specifies CASSIFGTGLVNQPQHF.